This entry describes one T cell receptor (beta chain). Its antigen is unknown. This CDR3 spans 14 amino acids. The V gene's germline CDR1 is SGHRS and CDR2 YFSETQ. Between the trimmed V and J ends, which lost 2 bases and 9 bases, there was a span of 15 bases. The data are from a study of cytomegalovirus exposure and HLA in healthy donors. There were likely unrecorded immune exposures, though donors were nominally healthy when sampled. PCR was performed using 60 Vbeta and 13 Jbeta primers. Some clones are missing from TCRdb's copy, which holds only in-frame ones; the method was immunoSEQ multiplex PCR. The sample holds about 140,000 clones, approximately 71% seen once. Whole-study results and caveats: Being productive about 87% or about 30% of the time was typical of most TCR beta V segments in an earlier analysis. The study put 150 or so TCR beta chains on its list as cytomegalovirus-associated. Reports indicated that the classifier achieved high specificity and sensitivity in diagnosing cytomegalovirus status.

The sequence derives from a man under 40 in good health and CMV-seronegative. The rearrangement links TRBV5-1 to TRBJ2-1; D unresolved. What was sequenced was PBMCs. CDR3 residues: CASSLGVGKGEQFF. DNA of the CDR3: TGCGCCAGCAGCTTAGGAGTAGGTAAAGGTGAGCAGTTCTTC.